A selection of T cell receptor beta chains follows, all from one sample in a study of blood T cell repertoires in COVID-19. This table comes from immunoSEQ multiplex PCR, and its TCRdb copy is limited to in-frame clones, with some not included. Counted here are around 300,000 clones, around 86% occurring once; the ten biggest clones make up 1.7%. The sequencing sample was made of PBMCs or T cells enriched from blood (not recorded which). These receptors were collected from a woman between 40 and 55 years old who had recovered from COVID-19. CDR3s include the opening cysteine and the closing phenylalanine or tryptophan. D genes are given only for firm matches. Clone size is stated in some rows and not others, as once, few, many or a class when expanded.

J gene | clone size | V gene | D gene | CDR3 DNA | CDR3 protein
TRBJ1-1 | NA | TRBV7-2 | NA | TGTGCCAGCAGCACACACGGAGGGGTCGCCACTGAAGCTTTCTTT | CASSTHGGVATEAFF
TRBJ1-2 | once | TRBV2 | TRBD1 | TGTGCCAGCAGTGATATACCGACAGGGAGGTACACCTTC | CASSDIPTGRYTF
TRBJ2-1 | NA | TRBV20-1 | NA | TGCAGTGCGGAGAGGTCTCGTGAGCAGTTCTTC | CSAERSREQFF
TRBJ1-3 | once | TRBV5-1 | NA | TGCGCCAGCAGCTTGGGACAGTCTGGAAACACCATATATTTT | CASSLGQSGNTIYF
TRBJ2-2 | NA | TRBV3-1/TRBV3-2 | NA | TGTGCCAGCAGCCCGTGGGTATCTCGGCGGGGCCCCGACTTTCACGGGGAGCTGTTTTTT | CASSPWVSRRGPDFHGELFF
TRBJ1-3 | NA | TRBV2 | NA | TGTGCCAGCAGGGCGGTAGGGAGCTCTGGAAACACCATATATTTT | CASRAVGSSGNTIYF
TRBJ2-3 | few | TRBV7-2 | TRBD2 | TGTGCCAGCAGCTCCCTAGCGGCTAGCACAGATACGCAGTATTTT | CASSSLAASTDTQYF
TRBJ2-7 | NA | TRBV5-1 | NA | TGCGCCAGCAGCTTGCAGGGGCGGTGGGAGCAGTACTTC | CASSLQGRWEQYF
TRBJ2-1 | once | TRBV7-9 | NA | TGTGCCAGCAGCCCTGTGACTCATTCCTCCTACAATGAGCAGTTCTTC | CASSPVTHSSYNEQFF
TRBJ2-7 | NA | TRBV29-1 | NA | TGCAGCGTTGATCTCCCAGACTCCTACGAGCAGTACTTC | CSVDLPDSYEQYF
TRBJ1-1 | many | TRBV6-6 | NA | TGTGCCACTCAGGACGGACAGAACACTGAAGCTTTCTTT | CATQDGQNTEAFF
TRBJ2-5 | NA | TRBV7-2 | NA | TGTGCCAGCAGCTTAGCGCCCCTAGCGACTCTACAAGAGACCCAGTACTTC | CASSLAPLATLQETQYF
TRBJ1-2 | NA | TRBV3-1/TRBV3-2 | TRBD1 | TGTGCCAGCAGCCACTCCGGGACAGGGGGCCTCGGTGGCTACACCTTC | CASSHSGTGGLGGYTF
TRBJ1-2 | NA | TRBV19 | NA | TGTGCCAGTAGTATAGATGCGGGGGATCGTGGTGGCTACACCTTC | CASSIDAGDRGGYTF
TRBJ2-7 | NA | TRBV7-8 | TRBD2 | TGTGCCAGCAGCCCCTCGAAACTAGCGGGAGCCGAGCAGTACTTC | CASSPSKLAGAEQYF
TRBJ1-3 | NA | TRBV6-1 | NA | TGTGCCAGCAGTGAAATCCGTTCAGGGGTATTCTCTGGAAACACCATATATTTT | CASSEIRSGVFSGNTIYF
TRBJ2-7 | NA | TRBV12-3/TRBV12-4 | TRBD2 | TGTGCCAGCAGTGGCGGGAGCTCCTACGAGCAGTACTTC | CASSGGSSYEQYF
TRBJ1-2 | once | TRBV27 | TRBD1 | TGTGCCAGCAGTCAACAGGGGGGCTCCTATGGCTACACCTTC | CASSQQGGSYGYTF
TRBJ2-4 | NA | TRBV19 | TRBD1 | TGTGCCAGTAGCAAGGACAGGAACGAAAACATTCAGTACTTC | CASSKDRNENIQYF
TRBJ1-1 | NA | TRBV7-6 | NA | TGTGCCAGCAGCTTAGCTTCAGGGTTAACGAACACTGAAGCTTTCTTT | CASSLASGLTNTEAFF
TRBJ2-1 | NA | TRBV18 | TRBD1 | TGTGCCAGCTGCCCCGGGACAGCCCATCACAATGAGCAGTTCTTC | CASCPGTAHHNEQFF
TRBJ2-7 | NA | TRBV6-5 | NA | TGTGCCAGCAGCTTGATAGCCGGGGTCGAGCAGTACTTC | CASSLIAGVEQYF
TRBJ2-4 | once | TRBV2 | TRBD1 | TGTGCCAGCCTCAGACAGGGAAGGGCCAAAAACATTCAGTACTTC | CASLRQGRAKNIQYF
TRBJ1-3 | few | TRBV5-1 | NA | TGCGCCAGCAGCTTAGGACAGATCTCTGGAAACACCATATATTTT | CASSLGQISGNTIYF
TRBJ1-3 | NA | TRBV19 | NA | TGTGCCAGTACCATGGGGGGCTCTGGAAACACCATATATTTT | CASTMGGSGNTIYF
TRBJ2-7 | once | TRBV13 | NA | TGTGCCAGCAGCTTAGGCGGTAGCTCCTACGAGCAGTACTTC | CASSLGGSSYEQYF
TRBJ1-3 | few | TRBV11-1 | NA | TGTGCCAGCAGCTTAGGACAGACCTCTGGAAACACCATATATTTT | CASSLGQTSGNTIYF
TRBJ2-3 | NA | TRBV5-6 | TRBD2 | TGTGCCAGCAGGGAGAGCGGGGGGACCACAGATACGCAGTATTTT | CASRESGGTTDTQYF
TRBJ1-6 | once | TRBV6-5 | TRBD1 | TGTGCCAGCAGTATTAGGACAGGACCTTATTCACCCCTCCACTTT | CASSIRTGPYSPLHF
TRBJ2-1 | NA | TRBV30 | TRBD2 | TGTGCCTGGAGTCCAGGACGTTTTGCTAGCGGGATTGAGCAGTTCTTC | CAWSPGRFASGIEQFF
TRBJ1-1 | NA | TRBV5-1 | NA | TGCGCCAGCAGCTTTTCACAGGGAGACACTGAAGCTTTCTTT | CASSFSQGDTEAFF
TRBJ2-5 | NA | TRBV9 | TRBD2 | TGTGCCAGCAGCCCCCGCGGCGGCGGGGGGGAAGAGACCCAGTACTTC | CASSPRGGGGEETQYF
TRBJ2-3 | NA | TRBV14 | TRBD1 | TGTGCCAGCAGCCTCAGAAGGACAGGGGACACAGATACGCAGTATTTT | CASSLRRTGDTDTQYF
TRBJ1-2 | few | TRBV14 | NA | TGTGCCAGCAGCCTAGCGGGGTCGCACGGCTATGGCTACACCTTC | CASSLAGSHGYGYTF
TRBJ1-1 | NA | TRBV3-1/TRBV3-2 | NA | TGTGCCAGCAGCCACAAGGGGAAGGGGCAGGGAGCTTTCTTT | CASSHKGKGQGAFF
TRBJ1-3 | NA | TRBV4-3 | TRBD1 | TGCGCCAGCAGCCAAGATTCGACAGGGGGAAACACCATATATTTT | CASSQDSTGGNTIYF
TRBJ2-7 | NA | TRBV3-1/TRBV3-2 | TRBD2 | TGTGCCAGCAGCCATCTACCAGGACTAGCTGGCTCCTACGAGCAGTACTTC | CASSHLPGLAGSYEQYF
TRBJ1-5 | once | TRBV5-1 | NA | TGCGCCAGCAGCTTGGGATATTCCGGGTCGGATCAGCCCCAGCATTTT | CASSLGYSGSDQPQHF
TRBJ1-6 | NA | TRBV6-5 | NA | TGTGCCAGCTCCCCCCGATCGACAGCAAATTCACCCCTCCACTTT | CASSPRSTANSPLHF
TRBJ2-4 | once | TRBV29-1 | TRBD2 | TGCAGCGTTGTAGCGGGAGGGCCTAACATTCAGTACTTC | CSVVAGGPNIQYF
TRBJ1-1 | NA | TRBV14 | TRBD1 | TGTGCCAGCAGCCAGGACAGGGGGAGGACTGAAGCTTTCTTT | CASSQDRGRTEAFF
TRBJ1-2 | NA | TRBV13 | NA | TGTGCCAGCAGCACTAACAGGGAGGGTGGCTACACCTTC | CASSTNREGGYTF
TRBJ2-7 | NA | TRBV7-9 | TRBD2 | TGTGCCAGCAGCTTCGGCGGGGGGGGCTACGAGCAGTACTTC | CASSFGGGGYEQYF
TRBJ1-6 | NA | TRBV19 | TRBD1 | TGTGCCAGTAGTATAGTAGACAGGGACTCACCCCTCCACTTT | CASSIVDRDSPLHF
TRBJ2-2 | NA | TRBV5-6 | NA | TGTGCCAGCAGCCAGCTAGCGAAGAACACCGGGGAGCTGTTTTTT | CASSQLAKNTGELFF
TRBJ2-7 | NA | TRBV5-1 | NA | TGCGCCAGCAGCTTGGTTACAGGGACCTACGAGCAGTACTTC | CASSLVTGTYEQYF
TRBJ1-1 | few | TRBV18 | TRBD1 | TGTGCCAGCTCACCACTACAGGGGGAGGGCACTGAAGCTTTCTTT | CASSPLQGEGTEAFF
TRBJ1-3 | NA | TRBV7-8 | NA | TGTGCCAGCCGGGACATCCAAGGGCCCTCTGGAAACACCATATATTTT | CASRDIQGPSGNTIYF
TRBJ1-2 | NA | TRBV6-5 | TRBD1 | TGTGCCAGCAGCCCCGGGACAGACCTTAACTATGGCTACACCTTC | CASSPGTDLNYGYTF
TRBJ1-1 | NA | TRBV30 | TRBD1 | TGTGCCTGGAGAGGGGGCGACACTGAAGCTTTCTTT | CAWRGGDTEAFF
TRBJ2-5 | NA | TRBV13 | NA | TGTGCCAGCAGCTTCGCCCCTGGGCAGGGCTCGGAGACCCAGTACTTC | CASSFAPGQGSETQYF
TRBJ2-1 | NA | TRBV6-5 | NA | TGTGCCAGCAGCCAGGGGACCCACAATGAGCAGTTCTTC | CASSQGTHNEQFF
TRBJ1-2 | NA | TRBV18 | NA | TGTGCCAGCTCTGACAGCCAGAAGAATGGCTACACCTTC | CASSDSQKNGYTF
TRBJ2-7 | NA | TRBV6-1 | TRBD2 | TGTGCCAGCAGTGGCGCCACTAGCGGGGTCAGGTACGAGCAGTACTTC | CASSGATSGVRYEQYF
TRBJ1-5 | once | TRBV16 | NA | TGTGCCAGCAGCCCCACCCTGGGAGCCCAGCATTTT | CASSPTLGAQHF
TRBJ1-1 | NA | TRBV11-2 | TRBD1 | TGTGCCAGCAGCGCTCGGACAGGGGGTAACACTGAAGCTTTCTTT | CASSARTGGNTEAFF